Following are 2 T cell receptor beta chains from one sample sequenced in a study of blood T cell repertoires in COVID-19. The method was immunoSEQ multiplex PCR; TCRdb's version includes in-frame clones alone and lacks a portion of them. The table lists about 200,000 clones, 88% of them singletons, with approximately 1.5% in the top ten. Sequencing used peripheral blood. The source is a young man with active or convalescent COVID-19.

This clone was picked up a small number of times. This chain connects TRBV13 to TRBJ2-1, with 11 bases that match TRBD2. This CDR3 is 17 amino acids long. Trimming took 4 bases from V and 4 from J; bases not matched to a gene: 9. Germline assignment: CDR1 PRHDT and CDR2 FYEKMQ (reference sequence). CDR3 region: CASSSALAGGGYNEQFF. DNA for the CDR3: TGTGCCAGCAGCTCCGCCTTAGCGGGGGGGGGATACAATGAGCAGTTCTTC.

V is TRBV6-6 and J is TRBJ2-7; D remains ambiguous. The germline gives CDR1 MNHNY, CDR2 SVGAGI (reference sequence). The CDR3 runs to 12 residues. V was pared by 0 bases and J by 8 bases, with 8 bases between. In DNA, the CDR3 is TGTGCCAGCAGTTACTCGATTAGCAAGCAGTACTTC. Translated, it gives CASSYSISKQYF.